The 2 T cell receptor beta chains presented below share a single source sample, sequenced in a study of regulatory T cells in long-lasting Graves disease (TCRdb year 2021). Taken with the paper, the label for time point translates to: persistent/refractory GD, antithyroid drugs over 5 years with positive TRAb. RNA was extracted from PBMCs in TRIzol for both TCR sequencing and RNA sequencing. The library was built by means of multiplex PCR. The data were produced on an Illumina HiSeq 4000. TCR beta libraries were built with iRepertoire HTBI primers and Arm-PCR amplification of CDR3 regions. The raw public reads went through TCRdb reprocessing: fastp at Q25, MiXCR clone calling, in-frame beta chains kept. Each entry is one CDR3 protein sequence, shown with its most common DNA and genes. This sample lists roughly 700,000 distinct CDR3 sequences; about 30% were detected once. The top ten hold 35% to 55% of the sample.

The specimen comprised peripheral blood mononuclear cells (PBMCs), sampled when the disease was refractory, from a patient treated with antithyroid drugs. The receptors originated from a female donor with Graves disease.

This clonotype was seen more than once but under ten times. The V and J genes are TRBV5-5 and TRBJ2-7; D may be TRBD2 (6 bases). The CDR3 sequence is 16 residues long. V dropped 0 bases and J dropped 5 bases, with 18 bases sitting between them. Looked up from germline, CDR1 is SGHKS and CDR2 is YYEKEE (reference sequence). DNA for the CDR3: TGTGCCAGCAGCTTGGGATCCGGGACTTCCCACCACGAGCAGTACTTC. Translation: CASSLGSGTSHHEQYF.

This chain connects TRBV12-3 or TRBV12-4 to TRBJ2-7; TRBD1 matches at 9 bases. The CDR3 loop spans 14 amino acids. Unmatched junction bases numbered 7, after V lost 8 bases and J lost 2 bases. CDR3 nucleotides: TGTGCCAGCGGGGGGACAGGGAAAGCCTACGAGCAGTACTTC. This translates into CASGGTGKAYEQYF.